This T cell receptor (beta chain) is from a study of T cells in Graves' hyperthyroidism and ophthalmopathy. Trimming shortened V by 9 bases and J by 6 bases, and 14 bases separated the two germline ends. This CDR3 is built from 13 residues. Using RNA transcripts as the source, TCR beta CDR3 regions were amplified. First-round RT-PCR with HTBI primers amplified the TCR CDR3 region. TCRdb reanalysed the multiplex PCR reads using MiXCR and keeps one entry per CDR3 protein. Among over 550,000 distinct CDR3 sequences listed, approximately 15% were seen once. Clinical symptoms, serum thyroxine and TRAb, thyroid ultrasound and orbital computed tomography together formed the diagnostic basis.

The sample was blood. The rearrangement joins TRBV12-3 or TRBV12-4 to TRBJ2-2; D unresolved. This TCR came from a woman aged 18-35 years with Graves' hyperthyroidism. The CDR3 is CASSLRVAGELFF. DNA for the CDR3: TGTGCCAGTTCCCTTCGGGTGGCCGGGGAGCTGTTTTTT.